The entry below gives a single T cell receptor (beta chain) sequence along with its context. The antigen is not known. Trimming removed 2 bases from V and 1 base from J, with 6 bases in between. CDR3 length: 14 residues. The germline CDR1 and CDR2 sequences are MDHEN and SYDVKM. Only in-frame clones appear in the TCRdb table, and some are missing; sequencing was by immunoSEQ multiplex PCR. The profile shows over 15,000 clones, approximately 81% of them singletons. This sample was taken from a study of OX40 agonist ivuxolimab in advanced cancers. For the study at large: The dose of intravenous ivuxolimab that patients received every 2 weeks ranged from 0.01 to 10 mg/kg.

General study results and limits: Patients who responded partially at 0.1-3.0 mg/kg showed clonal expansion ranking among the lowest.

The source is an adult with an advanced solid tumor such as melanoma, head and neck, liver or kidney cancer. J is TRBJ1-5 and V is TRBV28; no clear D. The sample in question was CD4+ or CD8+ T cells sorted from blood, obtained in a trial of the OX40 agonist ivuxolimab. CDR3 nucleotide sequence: TGTGCCAGCAGTTTAGGACGGAGCAATCAGCCCCAGCATTTT. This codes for CASSLGRSNQPQHF. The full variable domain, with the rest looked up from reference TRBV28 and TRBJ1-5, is DVKVTQSSRYLVKRTGEKVFLECVQDMDHENMFWYRQDPGLGLRLIYFSYDVKMKEKGDIPEGYSVSREKKERFSLILESASTNQTSMYLCASSLGRSNQPQHFGDGTRLSIL.